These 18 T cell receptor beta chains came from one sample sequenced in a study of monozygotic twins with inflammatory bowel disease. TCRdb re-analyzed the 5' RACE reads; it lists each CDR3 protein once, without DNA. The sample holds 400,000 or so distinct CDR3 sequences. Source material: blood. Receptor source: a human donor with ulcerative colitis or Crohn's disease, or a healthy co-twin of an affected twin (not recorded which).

CDR3 sequence: CASRSGQNSGANVLTF. The chain joins TRBV12-3 or TRBV12-4 to TRBJ2-6. CDR3 length: 16 amino acids.

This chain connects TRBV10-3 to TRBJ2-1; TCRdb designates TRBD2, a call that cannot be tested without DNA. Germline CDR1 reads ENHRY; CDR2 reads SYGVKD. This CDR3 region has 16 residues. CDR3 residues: CAISETSGGSYNEQFF.

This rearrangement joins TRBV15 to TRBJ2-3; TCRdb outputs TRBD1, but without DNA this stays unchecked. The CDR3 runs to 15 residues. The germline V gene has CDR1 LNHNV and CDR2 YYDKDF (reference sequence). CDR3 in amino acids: CATSSWTGRTDTQYF.

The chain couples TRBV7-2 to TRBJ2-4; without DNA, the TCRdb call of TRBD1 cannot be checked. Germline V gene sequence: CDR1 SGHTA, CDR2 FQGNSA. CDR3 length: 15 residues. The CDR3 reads CASSLGVLAKNIQYF.

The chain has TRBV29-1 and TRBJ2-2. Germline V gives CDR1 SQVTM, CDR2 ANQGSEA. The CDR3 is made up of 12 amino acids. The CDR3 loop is CSVADPTGELFF.

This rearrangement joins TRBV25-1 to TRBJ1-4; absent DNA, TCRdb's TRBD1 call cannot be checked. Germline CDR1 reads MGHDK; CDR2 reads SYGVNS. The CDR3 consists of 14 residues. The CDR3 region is CASRGQGIFEKLFF.

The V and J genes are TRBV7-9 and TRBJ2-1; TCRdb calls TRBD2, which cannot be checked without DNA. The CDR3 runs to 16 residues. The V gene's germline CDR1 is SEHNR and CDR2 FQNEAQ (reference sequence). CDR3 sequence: CASSLVSSGRVCEQFF.

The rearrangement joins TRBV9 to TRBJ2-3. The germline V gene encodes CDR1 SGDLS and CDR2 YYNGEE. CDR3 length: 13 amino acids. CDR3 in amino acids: CASSELSTDTQYF.

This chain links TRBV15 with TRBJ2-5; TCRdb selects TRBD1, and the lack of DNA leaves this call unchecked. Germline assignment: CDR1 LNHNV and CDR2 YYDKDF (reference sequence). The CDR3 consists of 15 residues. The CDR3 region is CATSTTDRGLETQYF. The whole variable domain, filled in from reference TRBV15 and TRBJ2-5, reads DAMVIQNPRYQVTQFGKPVTLSCSQTLNHNVMYWYQQKSSQAPKLLFHYYDKDFNNEADTPDNFQSRRPNTSFCFLDIRSPGLGDTAMYLCATSTTDRGLETQYFGPGTRLLVL.

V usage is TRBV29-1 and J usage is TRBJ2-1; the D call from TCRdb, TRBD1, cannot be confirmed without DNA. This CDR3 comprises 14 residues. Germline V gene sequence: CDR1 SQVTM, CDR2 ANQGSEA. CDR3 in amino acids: CSDLTGNGYNEQFF.

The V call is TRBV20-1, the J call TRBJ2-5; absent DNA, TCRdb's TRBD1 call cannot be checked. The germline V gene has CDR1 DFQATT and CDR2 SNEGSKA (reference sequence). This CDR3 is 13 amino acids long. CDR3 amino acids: CSARQRGSQTQYF.

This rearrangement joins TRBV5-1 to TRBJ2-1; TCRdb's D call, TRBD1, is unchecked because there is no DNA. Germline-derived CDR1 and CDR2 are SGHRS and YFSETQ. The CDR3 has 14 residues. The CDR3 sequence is CASSFAGGNNEQFF.

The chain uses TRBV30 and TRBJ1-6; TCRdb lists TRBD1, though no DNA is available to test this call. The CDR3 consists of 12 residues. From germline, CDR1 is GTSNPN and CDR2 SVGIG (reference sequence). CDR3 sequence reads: CAWRQGNSPLHF. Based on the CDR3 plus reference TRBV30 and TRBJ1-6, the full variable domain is SQTIHQWPATLVQPVGSPLSLECTVEGTSNPNLYWYRQAAGRGLQLLFYSVGIGQISSEVPQNLSASRPQDRQFILSSKKLLLSDSGFYLCAWRQGNSPLHFGNGTRLTVT.

CDR3 region: CASSRGHSNQPQHF. The chain has TRBV5-6 and TRBJ1-5; without DNA, the TCRdb call of TRBD1 cannot be checked. The CDR3 contains 14 residues. Per germline, CDR1 SGHDT and CDR2 YYEEEE.

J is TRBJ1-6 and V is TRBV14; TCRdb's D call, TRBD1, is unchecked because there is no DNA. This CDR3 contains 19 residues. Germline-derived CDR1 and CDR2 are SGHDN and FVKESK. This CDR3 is CASSQSDGQGANYNSPLHF.

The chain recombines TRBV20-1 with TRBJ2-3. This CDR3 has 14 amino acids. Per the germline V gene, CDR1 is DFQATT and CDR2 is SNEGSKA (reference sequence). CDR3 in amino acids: CSARDFGDTDTQYF.

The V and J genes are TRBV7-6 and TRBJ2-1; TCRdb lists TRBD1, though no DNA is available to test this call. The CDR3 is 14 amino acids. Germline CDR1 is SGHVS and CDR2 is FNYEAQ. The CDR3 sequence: CASSLVDRAHEQFF.

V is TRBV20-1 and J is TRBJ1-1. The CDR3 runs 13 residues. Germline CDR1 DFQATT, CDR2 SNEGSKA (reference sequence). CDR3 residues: CSAFRGRVSEAFF.